The clone carrying this T cell receptor beta chain was detected once. Sample-barcoded 5' priming and a J-beta primer mix drove a second PCR of 7 to 11 cycles. TCRdb re-called the 5' RACE reads through MiXCR, storing one row per CDR3 protein. In the table there are fewer than 800,000 distinct CDR3 sequences, roughly 20% of which are singletons. In germline, CDR1 is DFQATT, CDR2 SNEGSKA (reference sequence). This CDR3 region has 17 residues. The V end was cut by 6 bases, the J end by 1 base, with 22 bases between. The data were taken from a study of blood T cells in healthy people across ages. The gene calls are TRBV20-1 and TRBJ2-1; a weak D match, TRBD2 (6 bases). This receptor was taken from a man between 65 and 80 years old in good health. The specimen was blood. CDR3 DNA: TGCAGTGCCCTAGCGCCCTCCTTGCGGACATCCTACAATGAGCAGTTCTTC. Translated: CSALAPSLRTSYNEQFF.